Listed here are 22 T cell receptor beta chains from one sample, sequenced in a study of technical replicates of blood from a handful of donors. The protocol was immunoSEQ multiplex PCR, while the TCRdb copy is restricted to in-frame clones and leaves out a portion. Of around 70,000 clones listed, 95% are singletons. Sequencing used T cells isolated from PBMCs. These receptors were taken from a human donor in good health.

The chain has TRBV10-1 and TRBJ2-7; TRBD1 is a possible D gene (6 bases). This CDR3 has 16 residues. Per germline, CDR1 WNHNN and CDR2 SYGVQD (reference sequence). V was cut by 5 bases and J by 4 bases, with 21 bases left in between. In DNA, the CDR3 is TGCGCCAGCAGTTCCGGGACACAAGGGTCCTGGTACGAGCAGTACTTC. This sequence encodes CASSSGTQGSWYEQYF.

The CDR3 region is CASSYGTALYNEQFF. Here the CDR3 DNA reads TGTGCCAGCAGTTACGGGACAGCCCTTTACAATGAGCAGTTCTTC. This chain links TRBV6-5 with TRBJ2-1; 7 bases line up with TRBD1. Losses at the gene ends were 2 bases for V and 4 bases for J; bases not matched to a gene: 5. In germline, CDR1 is MNHEY, CDR2 SVGAGI. This CDR3 spans 15 amino acids.

The chain carries TRBV4-1 and TRBJ1-6; D is unresolved. This CDR3 region has 14 residues. Germline V gene data show CDR1 as MGHRA and CDR2 as YSYEKL. The V gene lost 5 bases and the J gene lost 8 bases, with 13 bases spanning the gap. The CDR3 DNA follows: TGCGCCAGCAGCGGGTACGGACTGGATTCACCCCTCCACTTT. Translated, it gives CASSGYGLDSPLHF.

The rearrangement links TRBV19 to TRBJ2-3; 7 bases are shared with TRBD1. Trimming took 9 bases from V and 0 from J; bases not matched to a gene: 6. The germline V gene encodes CDR1 LNHDA and CDR2 SQIVND (reference sequence). The CDR3 runs 14 residues. CDR3 loop: CASLHRGSTDTQYF. The CDR3 DNA is TGTGCCAGCCTCCACAGGGGTAGCACAGATACGCAGTATTTT. The full variable domain, with the rest looked up from reference TRBV19 and TRBJ2-3, is DGGITQSPKYLFRKEGQNVTLSCEQNLNHDAMYWYRQDPGQGLRLIYYSQIVNDFQKGDIAEGYSVSREKKESFPLTVTSAQKNPTAFYLCASLHRGSTDTQYFGPGTRLTVL.

V usage is TRBV7-6 and J usage is TRBJ2-2; the match to TRBD1 covers 9 bases. The germline V gene has CDR1 SGHVS and CDR2 FNYEAQ. Trimming cost V 5 bases and J 4 bases; bases outside gene matches: 5. This CDR3 has 15 residues. This CDR3 reads CASSLGQGLTGELFF. The CDR3 DNA follows: TGTGCCAGCAGCCTAGGACAGGGGCTCACCGGGGAGCTGTTTTTT.

The chain combines TRBV28 with TRBJ2-2; weak D call: TRBD2 (6 bases). The CDR3 contains 15 residues. V lost 5 bases to trimming and J lost 4 bases, with 14 bases between them. Germline CDR1 and CDR2: MDHEN and SYDVKM. As DNA, the CDR3 is TGTGCCAGCAGTCGCGGGGTCCCCAGCACCGGGGAGCTGTTTTTT. Amino acid sequence: CASSRGVPSTGELFF.

V and J are TRBV28 and TRBJ2-7, with 10 bases aligning to TRBD1. CDR1 MDHEN and CDR2 SYDVKM come from the germline V gene. J gave up 4 bases and V 6 bases, and 12 bases lay outside the gene matches. This CDR3 has 16 amino acids. As DNA, the CDR3 is TGTGCCAGCAGACCCCCACCGGGACAGGGGAGATACGAGCAGTACTTC. Protein: CASRPPPGQGRYEQYF.

The chain has TRBV30 and TRBJ1-1; possible D gene TRBD1, 6 bases. Looked up from germline, CDR1 is GTSNPN and CDR2 is SVGIG (reference sequence). This CDR3 comprises 13 residues. V lost 3 bases, J lost 5 bases, and 13 bases lay in between. Here the CDR3 reads CAWSLRGGTEAFF. DNA of the CDR3: TGTGCCTGGAGCCTTAGGGGGGGAACTGAAGCTTTCTTT. Variable domain in full (rest from reference TRBV30 and TRBJ1-1): SQTIHQWPATLVQPVGSPLSLECTVEGTSNPNLYWYRQAAGRGLQLLFYSVGIGQISSEVPQNLSASRPQDRQFILSSKKLLLSDSGFYLCAWSLRGGTEAFFGQGTRLTVV.

The CDR3 loop is CAWGQGMVYGYTF. The CDR3, as DNA: TGTGCCTGGGGACAGGGGATGGTGTATGGCTACACCTTC. The chain is built from TRBV30 and TRBJ1-2, with 9 positions matching TRBD1. Germline assignment: CDR1 GTSNPN and CDR2 SVGIG (reference sequence). This CDR3 is 13 amino acids long. V shed 5 bases, J shed 5 bases, and the junction held 6 bases outside the gene matches.

The rearrangement links TRBV9 to TRBJ1-3; D not certain. Trimming removed 3 bases at V and 0 bases at J, with 10 bases between. The germline gives CDR1 SGDLS, CDR2 YYNGEE. The CDR3 extends over 15 amino acids. For the CDR3, the DNA is TGTGCCAGCAGCGGAAAACAGAGCTCTGGAAACACCATATATTTT. It translates to CASSGKQSSGNTIYF. The full variable domain, completed using reference TRBV9 and TRBJ1-3, is DSGVTQTPKHLITATGQRVTLRCSPRSGDLSVYWYQQSLDQGLQFLIQYYNGEERAKGNILERFSAQQFPDLHSELNLSSLELGDSALYFCASSGKQSSGNTIYFGEGSWLTVV.

V is TRBV4-1 and J is TRBJ1-1; TRBD1 matches 7 bases. Germline V lookup: CDR1 MGHRA, CDR2 YSYEKL. CDR3 size: 15 residues. V lost 5 bases to trimming and J lost 1 base; unmatched junction nucleotides: 7. CDR3 amino acids: CASSKPGQTNTEAFF. CDR3 coding DNA: TGCGCCAGCAGCAAGCCGGGACAGACGAACACTGAAGCTTTCTTT.

The chain uses TRBV12-5 and TRBJ2-2; 11 positions match TRBD2. There are 17 residues in the CDR3. The ends lost 4 bases at V and 5 bases at J; junction bases unmatched: 9. The germline V gene has CDR1 LGHNT and CDR2 FRNRAP. The CDR3 loop is CASGSEKLAGETGELFF. In nucleotides, the CDR3 is TGTGCTAGTGGTTCGGAAAAACTAGCGGGGGAGACCGGGGAGCTGTTTTTT.

The CDR3 sequence is CASSQGKQPQHF. CDR3 bases: TGTGCCAGCAGTCAGGGGAAACAGCCCCAGCATTTT. The chain couples TRBV28 to TRBJ1-5, with a tentative D call TRBD1 (6 bases). V gave up 5 bases and J gave up 7 bases, with 9 bases separating them. Germline V CDR1 and CDR2: MDHEN, SYDVKM. The CDR3 is 12 amino acids.

The chain joins TRBV21-1 to TRBJ1-1; the D call in the table, TRBD1, was not verified against the DNA. TRBV21-1 is tagged as a pseudogene. This CDR3 has 15 residues. This CDR3 reads CASIYFETVNTEAFF. DNA of the CDR3: TGTGCCAGCATCTATTTCGAGACAGTGAACACTGAAGCTTTCTTT.

The chain couples TRBV6-5 to TRBJ2-3; 8 nucleotides match TRBD2. CDR3 length: 15 residues. V was pared by 4 bases and J by 2 bases, with 5 bases of the junction left unmatched. CDR1 and CDR2 (germline): MNHEY, SVGAGI. CDR3 in amino acids: CASSSLGRATDTQYF. The DNA of the CDR3 is TGTGCCAGCAGTTCCCTCGGGAGGGCCACAGATACGCAGTATTTT.

The J gene is TRBJ2-2, the V gene TRBV9, with TRBD2 as a possible D gene (6 bases). Germline V gene sequence: CDR1 SGDLS, CDR2 YYNGEE. This CDR3 comprises 13 residues. Between the trimmed V and J ends, which lost 6 bases and 4 bases, there was a span of 10 bases. CDR3 protein: CASNPAGTGELFF. The CDR3 DNA reads TGTGCCAGCAACCCAGCGGGCACCGGGGAGCTGTTTTTT.

The gene calls are TRBV6-1 and TRBJ2-2; D is perhaps TRBD2 (5 bases). Germline V CDR1 and CDR2: MNHNS, SASEGT. V shed 1 base and J shed 1 base, with 10 bases lying between them. The CDR3 length is 16 residues. The CDR3 region has the DNA TGTGCCAGCAGTGAAGGGGGAGCCCTGAACACCGGGGAGCTGTTTTTT. Protein sequence: CASSEGGALNTGELFF.

The V and J genes are TRBV27 and TRBJ2-1; 13 bases match TRBD2. V lost 4 bases to trimming and J lost 8 bases; unmatched junction nucleotides: 8. The CDR3 covers 16 residues. CDR1 is MNHEY, CDR2 SMNVEV, per germline (reference sequence). CDR3 DNA sequence: TGTGCCAGCAGTTCCACTAGCGGGAGGGCGAGCGATGAGCAGTTCTTC. Amino acids: CASSSTSGRASDEQFF.

The CDR3 DNA reads as TGTGCCAGCAGCCCGGGGGGCTCTGGGGCCAACGTCCTGACTTTC. Encoded protein: CASSPGGSGANVLTF. V gene TRBV11-3 combines with J gene TRBJ2-6; 7 bases line up with TRBD2. J was trimmed by 0 bases and V by 5 bases; bases with no gene match: 1. The V gene's germline CDR1 is SGHNT and CDR2 YENEEA. CDR3 length: 15 amino acids.

The chain couples TRBV14 to TRBJ1-1, with TRBD1 identical over 7 bases. CDR3 length: 13 residues. V gave up 8 bases and J gave up 4 bases; unmatched junction bases: 7. CDR1 and CDR2 (germline): SGHDN, FVKESK. The CDR3 loop reads CASQTGLATEAFF. CDR3 bases: TGTGCCAGCCAGACAGGGTTGGCCACTGAAGCTTTCTTT.

V gene TRBV5-4 combines with J gene TRBJ1-1; 7 bases align to TRBD1. CDR3 length: 15 residues. The V gene's germline CDR1 is SGHNT and CDR2 YYREEE (reference sequence). V lost 2 bases to trimming and J lost 3 bases; unmatched junction nucleotides: 7. The CDR3 DNA reads as TGTGCCAGCAGCTTAACGACAGGGACGCACACTGAAGCTTTCTTT. This encodes CASSLTTGTHTEAFF.

The rearrangement joins TRBV6-1 to TRBJ2-7; 9 positions agree with TRBD2. V lost 7 bases and J lost 4; bases outside the gene matches: 8. The CDR3 runs to 14 residues. Looked up from germline, CDR1 is MNHNS and CDR2 is SASEGT. The CDR3 nucleotides read TGTGCCAGCATAGTCGGCGGGGGGGCGTACGAGCAGTACTTC. It codes for CASIVGGGAYEQYF.